These 27 T cell receptor beta chains share one sample of origin, sequenced in a study of control samples from healthy donors and cancer patients. The method was immunoSEQ multiplex PCR; TCRdb's version includes in-frame clones alone and lacks a portion of them. Of tens of thousands of clones listed, over 85% are singletons. The sample comprised PBMCs. Receptors were obtained from a man in his 60s with colorectal cancer.

The chain recombines TRBV19 with TRBJ1-1, with D possibly matching TRBD1 (5 bases). Germline V gives CDR1 LNHDA, CDR2 SQIVND (reference sequence). The CDR3 consists of 12 residues. V was pared by 7 bases and J by 1 base, with 7 bases between. The CDR3 DNA is TGTGCCAGTACCGACAGGAACACTGAAGCTTTCTTT. Amino acid sequence: CASTDRNTEAFF. Drawing the rest from reference TRBV19 and TRBJ1-1, the complete variable domain is DGGITQSPKYLFRKEGQNVTLSCEQNLNHDAMYWYRQDPGQGLRLIYYSQIVNDFQKGDIAEGYSVSREKKESFPLTVTSAQKNPTAFYLCASTDRNTEAFFGQGTRLTVV.

V and J are TRBV5-1 and TRBJ2-3, with 8 bases fitting TRBD2. Germline V CDR1 and CDR2: SGHRS, YFSETQ. The ends lost 0 bases at V and 2 bases at J; junction bases unmatched: 2. The CDR3 length is 15 residues. This CDR3 reads CASSLGAGATDTQYF. The CDR3 DNA reads TGCGCCAGCAGCTTGGGAGCGGGAGCCACAGATACGCAGTATTTT.

The chain employs TRBV30 and TRBJ2-1, with no clear D. This CDR3 is built from 10 residues. V was trimmed by 5 bases and J by 4 bases, leaving 3 bases between them. CDR1 and CDR2 (germline): GTSNPN, SVGIG (reference sequence). The CDR3 coding sequence is TGTGCCTGGCAATACAATGAGCAGTTCTTC. It specifies CAWQYNEQFF.

This chain links TRBV6-5 with TRBJ2-1, with 10 nucleotides matching TRBD1. This CDR3 has 15 residues. The junction had 4 bases not matched to a gene; V was cut back by 5 bases and J by 3 bases. The germline V gene has CDR1 MNHEY and CDR2 SVGAGI. This CDR3 reads CASSPGQGDYNEQFF. The CDR3 DNA reads TGTGCCAGCAGTCCAGGACAGGGGGACTACAATGAGCAGTTCTTC.

CDR3 sequence reads: CASSPDRVANSPLHF. The DNA of the CDR3 is TGTGCCAGCAGCCCTGACAGGGTCGCGAATTCACCCCTCCACTTT. The rearrangement joins TRBV7-2 to TRBJ1-6, with TRBD1 matching 7 bases. Losses at the gene ends were 5 bases for V and 7 bases for J; bases not matched to a gene: 8. The germline V gene has CDR1 SGHTA and CDR2 FQGNSA. The CDR3 contains 15 residues.

The rearrangement uses TRBV5-8 and TRBJ2-1, with TRBD2 matching 9 bases. CDR3 length: 15 amino acids. CDR1 is SGHTS, CDR2 YDEGEE, per germline. V lost 3 bases, J lost 6 bases, and 7 bases stayed unmatched. CDR3 region: CASSWGGGAANEQFF. For the CDR3, the DNA is TGTGCCAGCAGCTGGGGCGGGGGGGCGGCCAATGAGCAGTTCTTC.

The CDR3 DNA reads TGTGCCAGCAGGATACTAGCGGGGGCCTACAATGAGCAGTTCTTC. It encodes CASRILAGAYNEQFF. This sequence joins TRBV21-1 and TRBJ2-1; no DNA check was done on the table's D call, TRBD2. TRBV21-1 is assigned pseudogene status. The CDR3 totals 15 residues.

This rearrangement joins TRBV4-1 to TRBJ1-4, with D possibly matching TRBD1 (6 bases). The ends were cut back, 0 bases at V and 5 bases at J, with 13 bases in the middle. This CDR3 spans 16 amino acids. Germline-derived CDR1 and CDR2 are MGHRA and YSYEKL. The CDR3 DNA reads TGCGCCAGCAGCCAAGAAACAGGGCTTCCGAATGAAAAACTGTTTTTT. Translating it yields CASSQETGLPNEKLFF.

J is TRBJ1-5 and V is TRBV19; 7 positions agree with TRBD1. CDR3 length equals 16 residues. Germline lookup yields CDR1 LNHDA and CDR2 SQIVND (reference sequence). Trimming at V came to 5 bases and at J to 6 bases, leaving 13 bases not matched to a gene. In DNA, the CDR3 is TGTGCCAGTAGTGACTTAGACAGGGTCGGGGGTCAGCCCCAGCATTTT. It is translated as CASSDLDRVGGQPQHF.

V gene TRBV12-3 or TRBV12-4 combines with J gene TRBJ2-5; 7 nucleotides match TRBD1. The CDR3 contains 13 residues. V dropped 8 bases and J dropped 1; count of bases not matched to a gene: 4. Written as DNA, the CDR3 is TGTGCCAGCCGGGACAGCCTCCAAGAGACCCAGTACTTC. Translation gives CASRDSLQETQYF.

The V gene is TRBV19, the J gene TRBJ1-1; D ambiguous. The ends were cut back, 6 bases at V and 0 bases at J, with 11 bases in the middle. Germline lookup yields CDR1 LNHDA and CDR2 SQIVND (reference sequence). The CDR3 sequence is 14 residues long. Here the CDR3 reads CASREGSMNTEAFF. The CDR3 DNA is TGTGCCAGTAGGGAGGGCAGCATGAACACTGAAGCTTTCTTT.

The chain couples TRBV19 to TRBJ1-1; possible D gene TRBD1, 6 bases. V lost 4 bases, J lost 0 bases, and 12 bases lay in between. This CDR3 is 15 amino acids long. Per germline, CDR1 LNHDA and CDR2 SQIVND (reference sequence). The CDR3 region has the DNA TGTGCCAGTAGTAGCCCCGGACAGATGAACACTGAAGCTTTCTTT. Its protein is CASSSPGQMNTEAFF.

The V call is TRBV25-1, the J call TRBJ1-1, with 8 bases that match TRBD1. From germline, CDR1 is MGHDK and CDR2 SYGVNS. The CDR3 is made up of 17 amino acids. Trimming took 8 bases from V and 1 from J; bases not matched to a gene: 15. CDR3 sequence: CASGQLVDRAGNTEAFF. In DNA, the CDR3 is TGTGCCAGCGGCCAGCTAGTGGACAGGGCTGGGAACACTGAAGCTTTCTTT.

Only a few counts were recorded for this clone. The chain couples TRBV5-6 to TRBJ2-3, with 7 bases aligning to TRBD1. The CDR3 runs 14 residues. After removal of 3 bases from V and 3 bases from J, the junction contained 4 bases not matched to a gene. From germline, CDR1 is SGHDT and CDR2 YYEEEE. Written as DNA, the CDR3 is TGTGCCAGCAGCTCAGACAGGGAAACAGATACGCAGTATTTT. Protein: CASSSDRETDTQYF. Full variable domain (missing parts from reference TRBV5-6 and TRBJ2-3): DAGVTQSPTHLIKTRGQQVTLRCSPKSGHDTVSWYQQALGQGPQFIFQYYEEEERQRGNFPDRFSGHQFPNYSSELNVNALLLGDSALYLCASSSDRETDTQYFGPGTRLTVL.

V is TRBV2 and J is TRBJ2-5; TRBD2 matches at 8 bases. Germline CDR1 SNHLY, CDR2 FYNNEI. This CDR3 is 16 amino acids long. V was pared by 1 base and J by 0 bases, with 4 bases of the junction left unmatched. DNA of the CDR3: TGTGCCAGCAGTGAAGTTAGCGGGACGTACCAAGAGACCCAGTACTTC. It encodes CASSEVSGTYQETQYF.

The chain carries TRBV28 and TRBJ1-2, with a tentative D call TRBD1 (6 bases). Germline CDR1 is MDHEN and CDR2 is SYDVKM. V was pared by 5 bases and J by 5 bases, with 18 bases between. The CDR3 spans 15 residues. CDR3 residues: CASSPWGGQGYGYTF. CDR3 DNA: TGTGCCAGCAGTCCCTGGGGGGGGCAGGGGTATGGCTACACCTTC.

The genes are TRBV2 and TRBJ2-7, with D unclear. V was clipped by 4 bases and J by 10 bases, with 8 bases between them. The CDR3 runs 10 residues. Germline CDR1 is SNHLY and CDR2 is FYNNEI. The CDR3 region is CASSVKEQYF. DNA of the CDR3: TGTGCCAGCAGTGTGAAAGAACAGTACTTC.

The chain links TRBV4-3 to TRBJ2-1; D possibly corresponds to TRBD2 (6 bases). CDR3 length: 13 residues. The germline gives CDR1 LGHNA, CDR2 YSLEER. V was clipped by 4 bases and J by 9 bases, with 13 bases between them. The CDR3 DNA is TGCGCCAGCAGCCGGGGGGATTATGGTGAGCAGTTCTTC. Its translation: CASSRGDYGEQFF.

V usage is TRBV5-4 and J usage is TRBJ1-1; possibly TRBD1 for D (6 bases). This CDR3 contains 13 residues. CDR1 SGHNT and CDR2 YYREEE come from the germline V gene (reference sequence). V dropped 6 bases and J dropped 0 bases, with 9 bases sitting between them. The CDR3 reads CASTRQVNTEAFF. Written as DNA, the CDR3 is TGTGCCAGCACCCGACAGGTGAACACTGAAGCTTTCTTT.

This clone came up a few times. The chain couples TRBV11-1 to TRBJ2-5; weak D call: TRBD1 (6 bases). The CDR3 sequence is 13 residues long. From germline, CDR1 is SGHAT and CDR2 FQDESV (reference sequence). V lost 5 bases to trimming and J lost 5 bases, with 12 bases between them. CDR3 amino acids: CASSGGLGETQYF. CDR3 DNA: TGTGCCAGCAGCGGGGGCCTCGGGGAGACCCAGTACTTC.

In DNA form, the CDR3 reads TGTGCCAGCAGCCTTCCCGGGGGACACTATGGCTACACCTTC. This translates into CASSLPGGHYGYTF. The V call is TRBV5-4, the J call TRBJ1-2, with D perhaps matching TRBD1 (5 bases). This CDR3 spans 14 amino acids. Germline CDR1 is SGHNT and CDR2 is YYREEE (reference sequence). V lost 4 bases to trimming and J lost 3 bases, with 13 bases between them. Full variable domain (remainder filled in from reference TRBV5-4 and TRBJ1-2): ETGVTQSPTHLIKTRGQQVTLRCSSQSGHNTVSWYQQALGQGPQFIFQYYREEENGRGNFPPRFSGLQFPNYSSELNVNALELDDSALYLCASSLPGGHYGYTFGSGTRLTVV.

CDR3 residues: CASRSRTLEQYF. CDR3 bases: TGTGCCAGCAGATCGCGGACGCTCGAGCAGTACTTC. This chain connects TRBV27 to TRBJ2-7; the D is unclear. Germline-derived CDR1 and CDR2 are MNHEY and SMNVEV (reference sequence). Trimming left V 6 bases short and J 6 bases short, with 12 bases between. CDR3 length: 12 residues.

The chain has TRBV10-3 and TRBJ2-7; D is perhaps TRBD1 (5 bases). V lost 10 bases to trimming and J lost 6 bases, with 16 bases between them. Germline V gene sequence: CDR1 ENHRY, CDR2 SYGVKD. CDR3 length equals 12 residues. The CDR3 loop reads CATSPGLREQYF. The CDR3 DNA reads as TGTGCCACTTCCCCAGGGTTGCGCGAGCAGTACTTC.

This sequence joins TRBV19 and TRBJ1-5, with 7 bases aligning to TRBD1. Trimming cost V 6 bases and J 2 bases; bases outside gene matches: 7. Germline V gene data show CDR1 as LNHDA and CDR2 as SQIVND (reference sequence). The CDR3 sequence is 15 residues long. CDR3 in amino acids: CASRDRAGGNQPQHF. The CDR3 region has the DNA TGTGCCAGTAGAGACAGGGCCGGAGGCAATCAGCCCCAGCATTTT.

The rearrangement joins TRBV5-7 to TRBJ1-1; D gene unclear. Being an ORF, TRBV5-7 has a function that is uncertain. This CDR3 contains 15 residues. Trimming removed 1 base from V and 1 base from J, with 11 bases in between. As DNA, the CDR3 is TGTGCCAGCAGCTTGTGGGTGACAACGAACACTGAAGCTTTCTTT. Translated: CASSLWVTTNTEAFF.

Regarding this clone: A read error may account for a junction end that differs from germline. This sequence joins TRBV6-6 and TRBJ1-1; no firm D call. Germline lookup yields CDR1 MNHNY and CDR2 SVGAGI (reference sequence). The CDR3 totals 15 residues. The chain's CDR3 is CAGSYSPSAGTEAFF. Written as DNA, the CDR3 is TGTGCCGGCAGTTACTCCCCCAGCGCGGGGACTGAAGCTTTCTTT.

This rearrangement joins TRBV6-5 to TRBJ2-7; 7 nucleotides match TRBD1. The CDR3 extends over 15 amino acids. Losses at the gene ends were 2 bases for V and 0 bases for J; bases not matched to a gene: 4. From germline, CDR1 is MNHEY and CDR2 SVGAGI. The CDR3 region has the DNA TGTGCCAGCAGTTACAGGGGACAGTCCTCCTACGAGCAGTACTTC. It specifies CASSYRGQSSYEQYF.